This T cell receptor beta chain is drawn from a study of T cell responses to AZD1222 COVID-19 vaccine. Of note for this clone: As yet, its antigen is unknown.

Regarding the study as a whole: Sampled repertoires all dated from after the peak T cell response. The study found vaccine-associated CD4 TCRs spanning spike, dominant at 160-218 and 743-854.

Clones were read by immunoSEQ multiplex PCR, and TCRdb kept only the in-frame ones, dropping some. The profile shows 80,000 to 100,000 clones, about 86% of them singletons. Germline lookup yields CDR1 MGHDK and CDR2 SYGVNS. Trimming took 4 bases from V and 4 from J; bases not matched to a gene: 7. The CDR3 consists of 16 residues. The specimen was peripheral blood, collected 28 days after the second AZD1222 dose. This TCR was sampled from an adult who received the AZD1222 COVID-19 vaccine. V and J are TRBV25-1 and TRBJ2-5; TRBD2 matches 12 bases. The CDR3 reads CASSGRLAGAGETQYF. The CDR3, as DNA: TGTGCCAGCAGTGGCAGACTAGCGGGAGCCGGAGAGACCCAGTACTTC.